Below are 20 T cell receptor beta chains sequenced from a single sample in a study of Ad26.COV2.S vaccination and SARS-CoV-2 variants. This table comes from immunoSEQ multiplex PCR, and its TCRdb copy is limited to in-frame clones, with some not included. The profile shows 510,000 or so clones, around 85% of them singletons. Treatment defined: some 20 received Ad26.COV2.S at low or high dose, single or two shots; about five received placebo; per-sample allocation not given. All samples were drawn on day 63, counting from the first vaccine or placebo injection. Here the sequenced sample was peripheral blood, taken in a trial of Ad26.COV2.S vaccine versus placebo. Every receptor here comes from a person between 18 and 60 years old who received the Ad26.COV2.S COVID-19 vaccine or a placebo.

The chain recombines TRBV9 with TRBJ2-1, with D possibly matching TRBD1 (6 bases). The germline gives CDR1 SGDLS, CDR2 YYNGEE. With 0 bases removed from V and 12 bases from J, the gap between germline ends came to 13 bases. The CDR3 runs 13 residues. The CDR3 DNA sequence: TGTGCCAGCAGCGTAGTTGACCTGGGGGCGCAGTTCTTC. This sequence encodes CASSVVDLGAQFF.

The chain uses TRBV28 and TRBJ2-4, with 10 bases matching TRBD1. The V gene's germline CDR1 is MDHEN and CDR2 SYDVKM. The CDR3 contains 14 residues. Germline trimming cut 3 bases from V and 8 bases from J; bases unmatched to any gene: 4. The CDR3 DNA reads as TGTGCCAGCAGTTTGGCCGGGACAGGGGACATTCAGTACTTC. It is translated as CASSLAGTGDIQYF.

A few counts support this clone. V is TRBV9 and J is TRBJ2-2; 11 bases are shared with TRBD2. The V and J ends lost 2 bases and 5 bases, in that order; junction bases with no gene match: 2. CDR3 length: 15 amino acids. Germline assignment: CDR1 SGDLS and CDR2 YYNGEE. CDR3 in DNA: TGTGCCAGCAGCGTGGGGACTAGCGGAACCGGGGAGCTGTTTTTT. This encodes CASSVGTSGTGELFF.

As to this clone: The same CDR3 also results from other DNA sequences found in this sample. V is TRBV30 and J is TRBJ2-5; 7 bases are shared with TRBD1. CDR1 and CDR2 (germline): GTSNPN, SVGIG (reference sequence). V dropped 3 bases and J dropped 2; count of bases not matched to a gene: 3. The CDR3 has 13 residues. For the CDR3, the DNA is TGTGCCTGGAGCAGGGACAGTCAAGAGACCCAGTACTTC. Translating gives CAWSRDSQETQYF.

The chain links TRBV3-1 (or the pseudogene TRBV3-2) to TRBJ1-1; D may be TRBD1 (5 bases). In germline, CDR1 is LGHDT, CDR2 YNNKEL (reference sequence). Trimming removed 4 bases from V and 3 bases from J, with 15 bases in between. CDR3 size: 15 residues. The CDR3 loop reads CASSRRPLGDTEAFF. CDR3 bases: TGTGCCAGCAGCCGCAGGCCACTGGGGGACACTGAAGCTTTCTTT.

This rearrangement joins TRBV27 to TRBJ2-1; 7 bases agree with TRBD2. CDR1 is MNHEY, CDR2 SMNVEV, per germline (reference sequence). V was pared by 5 bases and J by 3 bases, with 10 bases of the junction left unmatched. CDR3 length equals 16 residues. The CDR3 nucleotides read TGTGCCAGCAGTAGCTCGCCTAGCGGACTCTACAATGAGCAGTTCTTC. It yields the protein CASSSSPSGLYNEQFF.

This rearrangement joins TRBV6-5 to TRBJ1-5, with D unresolved. The CDR3 is 12 amino acids. The ends were cut back, 5 bases at V and 11 bases at J, with 13 bases in the middle. From germline, CDR1 is MNHEY and CDR2 SVGAGI. The CDR3 loop is CASSRQDWTQHF. CDR3 coding DNA: TGTGCCAGCAGTCGGCAGGACTGGACCCAGCATTTT.

The chain employs TRBV5-1 and TRBJ1-6, with 7 bases matching TRBD1. V shed 1 base and J 0 bases; nucleotides not matched to a gene: 4. CDR3 size: 17 residues. Germline-derived CDR1 and CDR2 are SGHRS and YFSETQ. The CDR3 loop reads CASSLTGASSYNSPLHF. The CDR3 region has the DNA TGCGCCAGCAGCTTGACAGGGGCCAGCTCCTATAATTCACCCCTCCACTTT.

V usage is TRBV5-4 and J usage is TRBJ2-7; 9 bases are shared with TRBD1. The CDR3 is 15 residues long. V lost 3 bases, J lost 7 bases, and 11 bases stayed unmatched. Germline values: CDR1 SGHNT, CDR2 YYREEE (reference sequence). The CDR3 nucleotides are TGTGCCAGCAGCTCTGGTTGGGACAGGGTTAAGGAGCAGTACTTC. This gives the protein CASSSGWDRVKEQYF. Together with reference TRBV5-4 and TRBJ2-7, the CDR3 gives the full variable domain: ETGVTQSPTHLIKTRGQQVTLRCSSQSGHNTVSWYQQALGQGPQFIFQYYREEENGRGNFPPRFSGLQFPNYSSELNVNALELDDSALYLCASSSGWDRVKEQYFGPGTRLTVT.

The V and J genes are TRBV6-5 and TRBJ1-2; 7 bases fit TRBD1. The CDR3 is 15 residues long. CDR1 and CDR2 (germline): MNHEY, SVGAGI. The J segment lost 4 bases and the V segment lost 6 bases, leaving 11 bases of the junction unmatched. The CDR3 coding sequence is TGTGCCAGCAGCCCCAGGGGGGACGGCGCCTATGGCTACACCTTC. The encoded protein is CASSPRGDGAYGYTF.

This sequence joins TRBV27 and TRBJ2-3; D uncertain. Germline CDR1 is MNHEY and CDR2 is SMNVEV (reference sequence). The CDR3 extends over 14 amino acids. Trimming cost V 4 bases and J 1 base, with 9 bases left between them. CDR3 sequence: CASSSVERTDTQYF. DNA of the CDR3: TGTGCCAGCAGTTCTGTGGAGCGCACAGATACGCAGTATTTT.

V usage is TRBV7-3 and J usage is TRBJ2-3; D gene ambiguous. Germline V gene lookup returns CDR1 SGHTA and CDR2 FQGTGA. This CDR3 spans 13 amino acids. V was trimmed by 6 bases and J by 2 bases, leaving 9 bases between them. The CDR3 sequence: CASRSPATDTQYF. CDR3 nucleotides: TGTGCCAGCAGGAGTCCGGCCACAGATACGCAGTATTTT.

This chain uses TRBV28 with TRBJ1-2; D perhaps matches TRBD1 (6 bases). The length of the CDR3 is 18 residues. Trimming removed 7 bases at V and 8 bases at J, with 32 bases between. Germline CDR1 is MDHEN and CDR2 is SYDVKM. The CDR3 protein is CASTPPGQTVRGGGGYTF. DNA for the CDR3: TGTGCCAGCACCCCCCCGGGACAAACGGTTCGCGGAGGGGGGGGCTACACCTTC.

V usage is TRBV6-1 and J usage is TRBJ2-2, with TRBD2 identical over 9 bases. The CDR3 is 16 amino acids. With V trimmed by 2 bases and J by 4 bases, 5 bases remained unmatched. Per germline, CDR1 MNHNS and CDR2 SASEGT. CDR3 in amino acids: CASSELLAGRTGELFF. CDR3 coding DNA: TGTGCCAGCAGTGAACTCCTAGCGGGACGCACCGGGGAGCTGTTTTTT.

The CDR3 DNA reads TGTGCCAGCATGAGGGGGGGAGGATTTCAGCCCCAGCATTTT. Translated: CASMRGGGFQPQHF. The chain recombines TRBV16 with TRBJ1-5; D perhaps matches TRBD1 (6 bases). The CDR3 is made up of 14 amino acids. Germline V gene sequence: CDR1 KGHSY, CDR2 FQNENV. Between the trimmed V and J ends, which lost 7 bases and 6 bases, there was a span of 16 bases.

The genes are TRBV28 and TRBJ1-2; TRBD1 matches at 8 bases. Germline CDR1 is MDHEN and CDR2 is SYDVKM. The V gene end was trimmed by 8 bases and the J gene end by 6 bases; junction bases not matched to a gene: 11. CDR3 length: 14 amino acids. In DNA form, the CDR3 reads TGTGCCAGCGGGCCACAGGGGGAAGTGGATGGCTACACCTTC. Translating gives CASGPQGEVDGYTF.

The CDR3 region has the DNA TGTGCCAGCAGCCGACAGGGGATACCAGATACGCAGTATTTT. As protein: CASSRQGIPDTQYF. This chain uses TRBV7-9 with TRBJ2-3, with TRBD1 matching 8 bases. With 5 bases clipped from V and 4 bases from J, the junction kept 5 bases outside the gene matches. This CDR3 spans 14 amino acids. CDR1 and CDR2 from the germline V gene are SEHNR and FQNEAQ (reference sequence). Full variable domain (missing parts from reference TRBV7-9 and TRBJ2-3): DTGVSQNPRHKITKRGQNVTFRCDPISEHNRLYWYRQTLGQGPEFLTYFQNEAQLEKSRLLSDRFSAERPKGSFSTLEIQRTEQGDSAMYLCASSRQGIPDTQYFGPGTRLTVL.

The V call is TRBV29-1, the J call TRBJ2-3, with 7 positions matching TRBD1. After removal of 3 bases from V and 0 bases from J, the junction contained 21 bases not matched to a gene. Germline V gene lookup returns CDR1 SQVTM and CDR2 ANQGSEA. This CDR3 region has 20 residues. The CDR3 region is CSVDPALGTATHTSTDTQYF. The CDR3 DNA sequence: TGCAGCGTTGACCCCGCCCTCGGGACAGCGACACACACTAGCACAGATACGCAGTATTTT.

The rearrangement joins TRBV27 to TRBJ2-3; 7 nucleotides line up with TRBD1. The germline gives CDR1 MNHEY, CDR2 SMNVEV (reference sequence). V lost 6 bases to trimming and J lost 5 bases; unmatched junction nucleotides: 5. The CDR3 loop spans 13 amino acids. CDR3 DNA sequence: TGTGCCAGCAGACCGACAGGGTTAGATACGCAGTATTTT. Translation: CASRPTGLDTQYF.

The chain is built from TRBV19 and TRBJ1-1; weak D call: TRBD1 (5 bases). Germline CDR1 LNHDA, CDR2 SQIVND (reference sequence). The CDR3 totals 14 residues. The germline V and J ends were trimmed by 3 bases and 1 base, with 9 bases remaining between them. The CDR3, as DNA: TGTGCCAGTAGTATCCAGGGCGGGAACACTGAAGCTTTCTTT. This sequence encodes CASSIQGGNTEAFF.